The T cell receptor (beta chain) described here comes from a study of identical twins. V trimming: 3 bases; J trimming: 5 bases; junction bases outside the gene matches: 11. Germline values: CDR1 SGHTA, CDR2 FQGNSA. The CDR3 spans 16 residues. TCRdb independently ran MiXCR on the 5' RACE reads; one entry per CDR3 protein. Altogether 400,000 to 550,000 distinct CDR3 sequences are present, less than 25% being singletons, with the ten largest covering around 3%. This same sample was also part of a study on T cells expressing NK-cell markers.

The sample consisted of CD4+ T cells sorted from blood. The chain employs TRBV7-2 and TRBJ2-5; 8 positions match TRBD2. The source of this sequence is a woman younger than 35 in good health. CDR3 amino acids: CASSFSGTRFRETQYF. For the CDR3, the DNA is TGTGCCAGCAGCTTCTCCGGGACTAGGTTCAGGGAGACCCAGTACTTC.